A selection of T cell receptor beta chains follows, all from one sample in a study of blood T cell repertoires in COVID-19. Data came from immunoSEQ multiplex PCR; TCRdb stores just in-frame clones and leaves some out. Of about 200,000 clones listed, approximately 87% are singletons. The sequenced sample was peripheral blood. The receptors were gathered from a woman in her 70s with acute or convalescent COVID-19. Both conserved end residues are part of each CDR3. A D gene is named only where the DNA matches it firmly. For some rows the clone size is stated as once, few or many, or as a class when expanded; others skip it.

j_call v_call d_call clone_size cdr3_nt cdr3_aa
TRBJ1-3 TRBV5-1 - - TGCGCCAGCAGCAGGGGCCTTGGAAACACCATATATTTT CASSRGLGNTIYF
TRBJ2-6 TRBV19 TRBD1 - TGTGCCAGTAGTCCCGCCGGGACAGGGCAGACTGGGGCCAACGTCCTGACTTTC CASSPAGTGQTGANVLTF
TRBJ2-1 TRBV3-1/TRBV3-2 - - TGTGCCAGCAGCCAAGACTATGGAGCGGGTGTAGTCCGTGAGCAGTTCTTC CASSQDYGAGVVREQFF
TRBJ2-2 TRBV27 - - TGTGCCAGCAGGGGCCCGAACACCGGGGAGCTGTTTTTT CASRGPNTGELFF
TRBJ1-3 TRBV5-8 TRBD1 - TGTGCCAGCAGCCCCCCAACCCGGGACAGGGGAAACACCATATATTTT CASSPPTRDRGNTIYF
TRBJ2-5 TRBV11-3 - - TGTGCCAGCAGCTTCCCGTGGAGTCTCGACGGATGGGACACCCAAGAGACCCAGTACTTC CASSFPWSLDGWDTQETQYF
TRBJ2-7 TRBV3-1/TRBV3-2 TRBD1 - TGTGCCAGCAGCCGACAGGGTACCTACGAGCAGTACTTC CASSRQGTYEQYF
TRBJ2-7 TRBV28 TRBD1 - TGTGCCAGCAGTTTCGGGACAGGGACCGAGCAGTACTTC CASSFGTGTEQYF
TRBJ2-5 TRBV28 - - TGTGCGTCGCACGGAGGGAAAGAGACCCAGTACTTC CASHGGKETQYF
TRBJ2-5 TRBV27 TRBD1 - TGTGCCAGCCAACGCACAGGGGCACGAGAGACCCAGTACTTC CASQRTGARETQYF
TRBJ1-2 TRBV19 - few TGTGCCAGTAGTATTCAGGAGGGCTACTATGGCTACACCTTC CASSIQEGYYGYTF
TRBJ1-2 TRBV7-2 TRBD1 few TGTGCCAGCAGCCCCCCCCCACAGGGGGCTACTGGCTACACCTTC CASSPPPQGATGYTF
TRBJ2-4 TRBV19 - - TGTGCCAGTAGTATAGATCTAAGGAGTGACATTCAGTACTTC CASSIDLRSDIQYF
TRBJ2-7 TRBV12-5 - - TGTGCTAGTGGTTTAGGTAGAGGCGAGCAGTACTTC CASGLGRGEQYF
TRBJ2-5 TRBV5-4 - - TGTGCCAGCAGCTTGGGTGGGACAACAGCCCCCTTGTACTTC CASSLGGTTAPLYF
TRBJ1-2 TRBV25-1 - - TGTGCCAGCAGTGAATTTGGGGGCGTCGATGGCTACACCTTC CASSEFGGVDGYTF
TRBJ2-4 TRBV5-6 - few TGTGCCAGCAGCTTTGTCCGGGGTGACAAAAACATTCAGTACTTC CASSFVRGDKNIQYF
TRBJ1-1 TRBV6-5 TRBD1 - TGTGCCAGCAGTTTCGTAGGACAGGGGAACACTGAAGCTTTCTTT CASSFVGQGNTEAFF
TRBJ2-5 TRBV28 - - TGTGCCAGCAGTTTCACCCGCCAGCTCGGTCGCGGGGAGACCCAGTACTTC CASSFTRQLGRGETQYF
TRBJ2-7 TRBV7-2 TRBD2 - TGTGCCAGCAGCCCCCCCCCAGCTAGCGGGAGATCCGGGGAGCAGTACTTC CASSPPPASGRSGEQYF
TRBJ2-1 TRBV18 TRBD1 - TGTGCCAGCTCACTACCGGGACAGGGTGGCAATGAGCAGTTCTTC CASSLPGQGGNEQFF
TRBJ2-2 TRBV14 - once TGTGCCAGCAGCCAAACGCTAGGGGGAACCGGGGAGCTGTTTTTT CASSQTLGGTGELFF
TRBJ1-2 TRBV3-1/TRBV3-2 TRBD1 - TGTGCCAGCAGCCAAGGGACAGGCCCGGGAGGGGGTGGCTACACCTTC CASSQGTGPGGGGYTF
TRBJ1-2 TRBV5-1 - - TGCGCCAGCAGAAAATCTACCGACTATGGCTACACCTTC CASRKSTDYGYTF
TRBJ2-3 TRBV18 - - TGTGCCAGCTCACGGGAGGACTTACGAAGGGATCATACGCAGTATTTT CASSREDLRRDHTQYF
TRBJ2-3 TRBV5-5 TRBD2 - TGTGCCAGCAGCGGGGCCGGGGGGAGCCTCAGGGATACGCAGTATTTT CASSGAGGSLRDTQYF
TRBJ1-6 TRBV6-5 - few TGTGCCAGCACCCCTAGTGAGTTTAGGTCACCCCTCCACTTT CASTPSEFRSPLHF
TRBJ2-3 TRBV11-2 - - TGTGCCAGCAGCCCCGGAGGTACTAGAATCCGCACAGATACGCAGTATTTT CASSPGGTRIRTDTQYF
TRBJ2-3 TRBV7-9 TRBD2 - TGTGCCAGCAGCTCCATCGGGACTAGCGGGACTGGCACAGATACGCAGTATTTT CASSSIGTSGTGTDTQYF